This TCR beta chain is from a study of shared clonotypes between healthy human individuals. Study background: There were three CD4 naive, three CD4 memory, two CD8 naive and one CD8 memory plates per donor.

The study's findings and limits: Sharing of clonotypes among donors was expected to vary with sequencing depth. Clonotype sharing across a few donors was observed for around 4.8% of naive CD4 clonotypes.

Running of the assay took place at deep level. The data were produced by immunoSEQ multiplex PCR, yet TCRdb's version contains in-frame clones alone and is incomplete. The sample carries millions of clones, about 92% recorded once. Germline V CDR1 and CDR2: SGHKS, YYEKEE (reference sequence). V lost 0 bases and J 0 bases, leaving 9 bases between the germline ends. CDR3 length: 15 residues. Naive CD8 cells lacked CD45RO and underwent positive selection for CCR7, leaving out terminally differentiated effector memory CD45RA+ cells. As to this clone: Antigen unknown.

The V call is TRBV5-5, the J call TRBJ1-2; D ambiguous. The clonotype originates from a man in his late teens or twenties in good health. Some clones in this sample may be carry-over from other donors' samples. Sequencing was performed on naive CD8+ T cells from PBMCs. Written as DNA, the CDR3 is TGTGCCAGCAGCTTGGTCCCAGGTACTAACTATGGCTACACCTTC. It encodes CASSLVPGTNYGYTF.